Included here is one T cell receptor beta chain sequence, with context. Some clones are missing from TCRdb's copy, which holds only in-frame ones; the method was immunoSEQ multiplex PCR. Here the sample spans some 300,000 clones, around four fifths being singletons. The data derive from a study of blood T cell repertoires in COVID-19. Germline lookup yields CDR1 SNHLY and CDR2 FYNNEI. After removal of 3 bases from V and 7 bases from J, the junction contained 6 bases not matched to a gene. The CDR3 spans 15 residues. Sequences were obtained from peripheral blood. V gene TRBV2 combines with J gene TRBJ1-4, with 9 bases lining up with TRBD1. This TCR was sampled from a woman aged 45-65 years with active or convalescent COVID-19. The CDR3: CASSEVGQGTEKLFF. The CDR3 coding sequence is TGTGCCAGCAGTGAGGTCGGACAGGGGACTGAAAAACTGTTTTTT. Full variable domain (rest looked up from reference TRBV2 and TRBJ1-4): EPEVTQTPSHQVTQMGQEVILRCVPISNHLYFYWYRQILGQKVEFLVSFYNNEISEKSEIFDDQFSVERPDGSNFTLKIRSTKLEDSAMYFCASSEVGQGTEKLFFGSGTQLSVL.